This T cell receptor (beta chain) was recorded in a study of control samples from healthy donors and cancer patients. The protocol was immunoSEQ multiplex PCR, while the TCRdb copy is restricted to in-frame clones and leaves out a portion. The sample lists 65,000 to 95,000 clones, approximately 87% occurring once. Germline CDR1 reads SGHRS; CDR2 reads YFSETQ. The length of the CDR3 is 16 residues. V dropped 0 bases and J dropped 8; count of bases not matched to a gene: 10. This TCR was sampled from a man between 45 and 60 years old in good health. Input material: blood. This sequence joins TRBV5-1 and TRBJ2-2, with 7 bases matching TRBD1. The CDR3 spells CASSLGPTGLGGELFF. CDR3 coding DNA: TGCGCCAGCAGCTTGGGGCCGACAGGGTTAGGAGGGGAGCTGTTTTTT.